This T cell receptor (beta chain) was documented in a study of shared clonotypes between healthy human individuals. Trimming cost V 1 base and J 2 bases, with 16 bases left between them. Germline-derived CDR1 and CDR2 are SGHKS and YYEKEE (reference sequence). This CDR3 is built from 17 residues. Using immunoSEQ multiplex PCR, the repertoire was profiled, and TCRdb retains in-frame clones only, with some absent. The profile shows roughly 1.5 million clones, under 99% of them singletons. The V and J genes are TRBV5-5 and TRBJ1-5; unclear D gene. Sequenced sample: naive CD4+ T cells sorted from blood. The subset: CD45RA+ positively selected. The sequence derives from a man aged 25 to 40 in good health. CDR3 sequence: CASSLTLKDVGNQPQHF. The CDR3 DNA follows: TGTGCCAGCAGCTTGACGTTGAAGGATGTGGGCAATCAGCCCCAGCATTTT.